This T cell receptor beta chain was documented in a study of blood T cell repertoires in COVID-19. On the study more broadly: Sites across the United States, Italy and Spain contributed samples from acute and convalescent COVID-19. PBMCs, B-cell-depleted T cells, or T cells were the source of the cDNA or gDNA that made up the material.

Germline V gives CDR1 SGHDT, CDR2 YYEEEE. This CDR3 is built from 13 residues. V gave up 4 bases and J gave up 3 bases, with 9 bases separating them. As originally analysed: Counts of nucleated cells, estimated from reference gene primer amplification, were obtained. Profiling relied on immunoSEQ multiplex PCR, and the TCRdb table lists in-frame clones only, not all of them. That table gives V, J and clone size, and the DNA gave D and trimming. The repertoire holds under 200,000 clones, roughly 80% seen once, with approximately 2.8% in the top ten. The source material was peripheral blood. The chain employs TRBV5-6 and TRBJ2-3; D uncertain. This receptor was taken from a man between 65 and 85 years old with acute or convalescent COVID-19. In DNA form, the CDR3 reads TGTGCCAGCAGCGCAGGTGGGACAGATACGCAGTATTTT. This translates into CASSAGGTDTQYF.